A single sample is the source of the 30 T cell receptor beta chains below, sequenced in a study of patients and donors after allogeneic stem cell transplantation. Via MiXCR, TCRdb re-called the RT-PCR reads, giving one row per CDR3 protein. Here the sample spans around 8,200 distinct CDR3 sequences, 11% being singletons. The sample comprised blood, either unsorted or a sorted T cell fraction (not recorded which). All receptors derive from a human donor who was either an allogeneic HSCT recipient or a stem cell or donor lymphocyte infusion donor (not recorded which). It is not recorded whose cells these are; they may come from a transplant donor.

This rearrangement joins TRBV7-9 to TRBJ1-2, with 7 bases matching TRBD1. J was trimmed by 2 bases and V by 0 bases; bases with no gene match: 9. This CDR3 contains 17 residues. Germline CDR1 and CDR2: SEHNR and FQNEAQ (reference sequence). This chain's CDR3 is CASSLAGGQMTNYGYTF. The DNA for the CDR3 is TGTGCCAGCAGCTTAGCGGGGGGACAGATGACGAACTATGGCTACACCTTC.

This clonotype was picked up a small number of times. The rearrangement joins TRBV18 to TRBJ2-5; 7 nucleotides line up with TRBD1. CDR1 is KGHSH and CDR2 is LQKENI in the germline V gene. The V and J ends lost 3 bases and 2 bases, in that order; junction bases with no gene match: 6. This CDR3 region has 15 residues. CDR3 nucleotides: TGTGCCAGCTCACCTCGAAGGGACAGACAAGAGACCCAGTACTTC. Its protein is CASSPRRDRQETQYF. The whole variable domain, remainder taken from reference TRBV18 and TRBJ2-5, is NAGVMQNPRHLVRRRGQEARLRCSPMKGHSHVYWYRQLPEEGLKFMVYLQKENIIDESGMPKERFSAEFPKEGPSILRIQQVVRGDSAAYFCASSPRRDRQETQYFGPGTRLLVL.

This clonotype turned up a few times. The chain carries TRBV5-6 and TRBJ1-2, with TRBD1 matching 7 bases. This CDR3 is 14 amino acids long. With V trimmed by 2 bases and J by 4 bases, 5 bases remained unmatched. Germline V CDR1 and CDR2: SGHDT, YYEEEE. For the CDR3, the DNA is TGTGCCAGCAGCTTAGACAGGGTCGGCTATGGCTACACCTTC. This encodes CASSLDRVGYGYTF.

The V call is TRBV7-9, the J call TRBJ2-7; D ambiguous. V gave up 3 bases and J gave up 2 bases, with 11 bases separating them. The length of the CDR3 is 14 residues. Germline assignment: CDR1 SEHNR and CDR2 FQNEAQ (reference sequence). CDR3 loop: CASSFIGHTYEQYF. CDR3 DNA: TGTGCCAGCAGCTTTATAGGGCATACCTACGAGCAGTACTTC.

This clonotype was seen only a few times. This clone may be a read error of a much larger clone one base away. The rearrangement uses TRBV2 and TRBJ1-2, with D uncertain. Germline CDR1 reads SNHLY; CDR2 reads FYNNEI. CDR3 size: 13 residues. The CDR3 region has the DNA TGTGCCAGCAAACAGAATACTAACCATGGCTACACCTTC. This codes for CASKQNTNHGYTF.

A word on this clonotype: The CDR3 does not close with the conserved phenylalanine or tryptophan, likely indicating a read error. As DNA, the CDR3 is TGTGCCAGCAGCTTAGATATTGGCGGGGCTCAGTATCTT. Residues: CASSLDIGGAQYL. The V and J genes are TRBV7-9 and TRBJ2-3, with D maybe TRBD2 (6 bases). Between the trimmed V and J ends, which lost 1 base and 12 bases, there was a span of 14 bases. CDR1 SEHNR and CDR2 FQNEAQ come from the germline V gene (reference sequence). There are 13 residues in the CDR3.

The CDR3 DNA reads TGTGCCAGCTCATCCCCGGGGGGGTTCGGTCAGCCCCAGCATTTT. Translated, it gives CASSSPGGFGQPQHF. The gene calls are TRBV19 and TRBJ1-5, with D possibly being TRBD1 (5 bases). Germline V lookup: CDR1 LNHDA, CDR2 SQIVND (reference sequence). The CDR3 covers 15 residues. Trimming shortened V by 9 bases and J by 6 bases, and 21 bases separated the two germline ends.

This clonotype showed up just a few times. The rearrangement uses TRBV5-1 and TRBJ1-4, with D hard to call. Per germline, CDR1 SGHRS and CDR2 YFSETQ. The CDR3 has 15 residues. V lost 2 bases, J lost 3 bases, and 11 bases lay in between. This CDR3 reads CASSLSTVANEKLFF. In DNA form, the CDR3 reads TGCGCCAGCAGCTTAAGTACAGTGGCTAATGAAAAACTGTTTTTT.

The sample holds many counts of this clonotype. This chain uses TRBV11-2 with TRBJ2-2; D unresolved. The CDR3 covers 15 residues. Germline V lookup: CDR1 SGHAT, CDR2 FQNNGV. V gave up 6 bases and J gave up 4 bases, with 15 bases separating them. Here the CDR3 DNA reads TGTGCCAGCAGAAACAGCGCTTCCACCACCGGGGAGCTGTTTTTT. This translates into CASRNSASTTGELFF.

In this sample, this clonotype is medium-sized. V is TRBV5-5 and J is TRBJ2-3, with D unclear. The V gene lost 1 base and the J gene lost 2 bases, with 8 bases spanning the gap. Germline V gene sequence: CDR1 SGHKS, CDR2 YYEKEE (reference sequence). CDR3 length: 14 amino acids. CDR3 nucleotides: TGTGCCAGCAGCTTGCAACCCCTCACAGATACGCAGTATTTT. It codes for CASSLQPLTDTQYF.

This clonotype was observed a handful of times. The gene calls are TRBV27 and TRBJ2-1; D not certain. Germline CDR1 and CDR2: MNHEY and SMNVEV (reference sequence). This CDR3 is built from 13 residues. Trimming cost V 6 bases and J 4 bases, with 10 bases left between them. CDR3 DNA sequence: TGTGCCAGCAGCAGACCGAATTACAATGAGCAGTTCTTC. Its translation: CASSRPNYNEQFF.

As to this clonotype: The conserved final phenylalanine or tryptophan is absent from the CDR3, which likely points to a read error. The chain has TRBV6-5 and TRBJ2-3; the match to TRBD2 covers 9 bases. The CDR3 extends over 15 amino acids. Germline assignment: CDR1 MNHEY and CDR2 SVGAGI. V was clipped by 2 bases and J by 3 bases; unmatched bases: 3. Written as DNA, the CDR3 is TGTGCCAGCAGTTACCAGCGGGGGGCGACAGATACGCAGTATTTG. Translated, it gives CASSYQRGATDTQYL.

Written as DNA, the CDR3 is TGCAGTGCTAGTCTACAGGGATTTGGAAACACCATATATTTT. Translated: CSASLQGFGNTIYF. The rearrangement links TRBV20-1 to TRBJ1-3; perhaps TRBD1 as D (6 bases). The CDR3 length is 14 residues. V gave up 3 bases and J gave up 3 bases, with 12 bases separating them. Per the germline V gene, CDR1 is DFQATT and CDR2 is SNEGSKA (reference sequence).

In this sample, this clonotype turned up many times. This chain uses TRBV6-5 with TRBJ2-7; TRBD1 aligns across 8 bases. The CDR3 loop spans 14 amino acids. The germline V gene encodes CDR1 MNHEY and CDR2 SVGAGI. V was clipped by 6 bases and J by 6 bases; unmatched bases: 10. CDR3 protein: CASRPDRATIEQYF. The CDR3 DNA reads as TGTGCCAGCAGACCGGACAGGGCAACGATCGAGCAGTACTTC.

The chain links TRBV12-3 or TRBV12-4 to TRBJ1-2, with D tentatively TRBD1 (5 bases). Trimming left V 5 bases short and J 1 base short, with 14 bases between. The CDR3 runs to 15 residues. The CDR3 bases are TGTGCCAGCAGTCGTACAGGCGGGATTAACTATGGCTACACCTTC. Amino acid sequence: CASSRTGGINYGYTF.

This clonotype is judged medium-sized. V and J are TRBV20-1 and TRBJ2-3, with D perhaps being TRBD1 or TRBD2 (5 bases each). The CDR3 contains 14 residues. Looked up from germline, CDR1 is DFQATT and CDR2 is SNEGSKA (reference sequence). Trimming stripped 3 bases from V and 2 bases from J, with 12 bases between. The CDR3 loop reads CSARLGTNTDTQYF. Written as DNA, the CDR3 is TGCAGTGCTAGGTTAGGGACCAACACAGATACGCAGTATTTT.

The V gene is TRBV19, the J gene TRBJ1-2; possibly TRBD1 for D (5 bases). The V gene's germline CDR1 is LNHDA and CDR2 SQIVND (reference sequence). The CDR3 runs to 19 residues. The V and J ends lost 5 bases and 1 base respectively, with 26 bases between them. This CDR3 reads CASSFPPGQGPHSNYGYTF. CDR3 DNA: TGTGCCAGTAGTTTCCCCCCAGGGCAGGGACCGCATAGTAACTATGGCTACACCTTC.

CDR3 nucleotide sequence: TGCAGTGCTAGAGATCGGCCCACCTACGAGCAGTACTTC. Protein sequence: CSARDRPTYEQYF. This chain connects TRBV20-1 to TRBJ2-7; D is ambiguous. The CDR3 length is 13 residues. Germline CDR1 and CDR2: DFQATT and SNEGSKA (reference sequence). Trimming took off 0 bases at V and 2 bases at J, with 8 bases between the two ends.

This chain uses TRBV19 with TRBJ2-4; the D gene is possibly TRBD2 (5 bases). The V end lost 7 bases, the J end lost 0 bases, and 10 bases lay between the germline ends. The germline CDR1 and CDR2 sequences are LNHDA and SQIVND (reference sequence). The CDR3 covers 14 residues. In nucleotides, the CDR3 is TGTGCCAGTATCGGCGCGGGAGCCAAAAACATTCAGTACTTC. Residues: CASIGAGAKNIQYF.

This clonotype was seen many times. V and J are TRBV5-1 and TRBJ1-2, with a tentative D call TRBD1 (5 bases). This CDR3 spans 14 amino acids. V lost 0 bases and J lost 4, with 10 bases in between. Germline loops: CDR1 SGHRS, CDR2 YFSETQ. In DNA, the CDR3 is TGCGCCAGCAGCTTGGGGGACCGCCCCTATGGCTACACCTTC. Translating it yields CASSLGDRPYGYTF. Based on the CDR3 plus reference TRBV5-1 and TRBJ1-2, the full variable domain is KAGVTQTPRYLIKTRGQQVTLSCSPISGHRSVSWYQQTPGQGLQFLFEYFSETQRNKGNFPGRFSGRQFSNSRSEMNVSTLELGDSALYLCASSLGDRPYGYTFGSGTRLTVV.

This clonotype was observed a handful of times. The chain recombines TRBV5-1 with TRBJ2-7, with 10 bases matching TRBD2. Germline values: CDR1 SGHRS, CDR2 YFSETQ. V lost 0 bases to trimming and J lost 2 bases; unmatched junction nucleotides: 5. This CDR3 is 16 amino acids long. CDR3 nucleotides: TGCGCCAGCAGCTTGGGCCCTAGCGGGGGCACCTACGAGCAGTACTTC. Its translation is CASSLGPSGGTYEQYF.

This clonotype has ten or more counts. The germline gene is not matched at one end of the junction; a read error may be the cause. CDR3 bases: TGTGCCAGCAGTCAAGATCGGGTGACAGGGGGTGAAAAACTGTTTTTT. This encodes CASSQDRVTGGEKLFF. The genes are TRBV3-1 and TRBJ1-4; TRBD1 matches 9 bases. This CDR3 is 16 amino acids long. In germline, CDR1 is LGHDT, CDR2 YNNKEL (reference sequence).

This clonotype has at least ten counts. The chain links TRBV6-5 to TRBJ1-2; 9 bases are shared with TRBD1. Germline CDR1 and CDR2: MNHEY and SVGAGI. Losses at the gene ends were 5 bases for V and 4 bases for J; bases not matched to a gene: 5. This CDR3 is built from 14 residues. CDR3 amino acids: CASSPLDRGYGYTF. The CDR3 DNA follows: TGTGCCAGCAGTCCGTTGGACAGGGGCTATGGCTACACCTTC.

This clonotype has only a few counts. The rearrangement uses TRBV12-3 or TRBV12-4 and TRBJ2-5, with unresolved D. V was clipped by 5 bases and J by 0 bases, with 4 bases between them. The CDR3 length is 12 residues. CDR3 in DNA: TGTGCCAGCAGTCAGTACCAAGAGACCCAGTACTTC. As protein: CASSQYQETQYF.

This clonotype was seen repeatedly, ten times or more. The V call is TRBV27, the J call TRBJ2-7; D is possibly TRBD2 (6 bases). Looked up from germline, CDR1 is MNHEY and CDR2 is SMNVEV (reference sequence). V lost 3 bases to trimming and J lost 9 bases, with 12 bases between them. CDR3 length equals 12 residues. CDR3 nucleotide sequence: TGTGCCAGCAGTTTCTTCCGGAGGGGGCAGTACTTC. It encodes CASSFFRRGQYF.

The chain couples TRBV5-5 to TRBJ2-1; D could derive from TRBD1 or TRBD2 (7 bases each). Looked up from germline, CDR1 is SGHKS and CDR2 is YYEKEE (reference sequence). The length of the CDR3 is 15 residues. V was clipped by 4 bases and J by 6 bases, with 17 bases between them. The CDR3 loop reads CASSLQGGPSNEQFF. CDR3 bases: TGTGCCAGCAGCCTGCAGGGGGGGCCTTCCAATGAGCAGTTCTTC.

This clonotype appeared many times. CDR3 sequence (DNA): TGTGCCAGCAGCTTGGGACAGGGTGGTGAAAAACTGTTTTTT. It translates to CASSLGQGGEKLFF. V and J are TRBV5-5 and TRBJ1-4, with TRBD1 matching over 7 bases. Germline V CDR1 and CDR2: SGHKS, YYEKEE (reference sequence). The CDR3 runs 14 residues. Unmatched junction bases numbered 3, after V lost 0 bases and J lost 7 bases.

The chain carries TRBV5-1 and TRBJ1-1; D is possibly TRBD1 (6 bases). Germline CDR1 reads SGHRS; CDR2 reads YFSETQ. Trimming removed 3 bases at V and 1 base at J, with 13 bases between. This CDR3 comprises 15 residues. The CDR3 sequence: CASSYSGHQNTEAFF. CDR3 sequence (DNA): TGCGCCAGCAGCTACTCGGGACACCAGAACACTGAAGCTTTCTTT.

This clonotype was detected a few times. V gene TRBV6-5 combines with J gene TRBJ1-6; 7 bases are a match to TRBD1. The CDR3 contains 15 residues. Germline V gene data show CDR1 as MNHEY and CDR2 as SVGAGI. With 2 bases clipped from V and 6 bases from J, the junction kept 4 bases outside the gene matches. The CDR3 spells CASSYEGAGNSPLHF. The CDR3 DNA reads TGTGCCAGCAGTTACGAGGGGGCGGGTAATTCACCCCTCCACTTT.

There are many counts of this clonotype. The CDR3 DNA is TGTGCCAGCAGCGCCGGACTAGCGGCGAGCACAGATACGCAGTATTTT. Translating gives CASSAGLAASTDTQYF. V usage is TRBV7-8 and J usage is TRBJ2-3; 10 bases map to TRBD2. The CDR3 spans 16 residues. Germline V gene lookup returns CDR1 SGHVS and CDR2 FQNEAQ. Trimming removed 5 bases from V and 0 bases from J; junction bases left unmatched: 5.